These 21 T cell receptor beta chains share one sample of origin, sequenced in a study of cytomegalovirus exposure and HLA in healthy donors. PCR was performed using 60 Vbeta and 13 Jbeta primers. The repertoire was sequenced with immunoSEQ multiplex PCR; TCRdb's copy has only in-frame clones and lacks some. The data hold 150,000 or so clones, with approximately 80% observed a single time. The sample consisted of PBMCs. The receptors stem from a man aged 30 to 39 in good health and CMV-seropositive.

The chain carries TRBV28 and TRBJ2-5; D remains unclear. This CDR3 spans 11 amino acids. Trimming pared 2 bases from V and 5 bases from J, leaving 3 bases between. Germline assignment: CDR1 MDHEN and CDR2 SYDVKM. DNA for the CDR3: TGTGCCAGCAGTTTAGAGGAGACCCAGTACTTC. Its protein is CASSLEETQYF.

CDR3 region: CASSPYRGHEQYF. In nucleotides, the CDR3 is TGTGCCAGTAGTCCGTACAGGGGGCACGAGCAGTACTTC. V usage is TRBV19 and J usage is TRBJ2-7; 9 bases are a match to TRBD1. The CDR3 contains 13 residues. Looked up from germline, CDR1 is LNHDA and CDR2 is SQIVND (reference sequence). J lost 5 bases, V lost 5 bases, and 4 bases had no gene match.

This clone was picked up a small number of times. In nucleotides, the CDR3 is TGTGCCAGCAGGGAGGAGGGGACAGGGGGCTACGAGCAGTACTTC. It translates to CASREEGTGGYEQYF. This chain links TRBV27 with TRBJ2-7; 11 bases line up with TRBD1. The CDR3 runs to 15 residues. Germline CDR1 and CDR2: MNHEY and SMNVEV (reference sequence). V gave up 6 bases and J gave up 3 bases; unmatched junction bases: 7.

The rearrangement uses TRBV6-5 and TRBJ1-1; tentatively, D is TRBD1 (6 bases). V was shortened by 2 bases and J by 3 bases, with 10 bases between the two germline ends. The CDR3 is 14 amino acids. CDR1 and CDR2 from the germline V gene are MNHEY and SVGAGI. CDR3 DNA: TGTGCCAGCAGTTACAGGGCAGGGGACACTGAAGCTTTCTTT. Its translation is CASSYRAGDTEAFF.

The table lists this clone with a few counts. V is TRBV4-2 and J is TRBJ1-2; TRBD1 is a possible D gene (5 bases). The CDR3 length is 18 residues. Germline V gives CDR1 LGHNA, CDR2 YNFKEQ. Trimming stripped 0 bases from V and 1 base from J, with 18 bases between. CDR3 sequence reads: CASSQDRRSSDSNYGYTF. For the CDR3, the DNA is TGTGCCAGCAGCCAAGATAGGCGGAGCTCAGACAGTAACTATGGCTACACCTTC.

The CDR3 sequence is CAWNRDRVNTEAFF. CDR3 in DNA: TGTGCCTGGAACAGGGACAGGGTGAACACTGAAGCTTTCTTT. J is TRBJ1-1 and V is TRBV30; 9 bases are a match to TRBD1. With V trimmed by 4 bases and J by 0 bases, 3 bases remained unmatched. The CDR3 covers 14 residues. CDR1 and CDR2 (germline): GTSNPN, SVGIG (reference sequence).

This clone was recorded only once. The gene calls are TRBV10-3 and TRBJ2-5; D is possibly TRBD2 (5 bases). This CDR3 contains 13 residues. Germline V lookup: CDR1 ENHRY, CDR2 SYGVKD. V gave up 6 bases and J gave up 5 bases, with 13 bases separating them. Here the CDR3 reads CAISELVGETQYF. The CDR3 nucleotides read TGTGCCATCAGCGAACTAGTGGGGGAGACCCAGTACTTC.

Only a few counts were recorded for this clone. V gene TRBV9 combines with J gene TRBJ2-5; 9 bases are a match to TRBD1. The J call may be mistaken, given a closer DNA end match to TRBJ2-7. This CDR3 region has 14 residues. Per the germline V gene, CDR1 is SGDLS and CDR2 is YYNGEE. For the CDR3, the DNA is TGTGCCAGCAGCGTAGGGACAGGGGAAAACGAGCAGTACTTC. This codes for CASSVGTGENEQYF.

The CDR3 loop reads CASSRGTGDLKTYQETQYF. The CDR3 DNA reads as TGTGCCAGCTCACGTGGGACAGGGGACCTAAAGACCTACCAAGAGACCCAGTACTTC. V is TRBV18 and J is TRBJ2-5; 10 nucleotides match TRBD1. Germline loops: CDR1 KGHSH, CDR2 LQKENI. V dropped 4 bases and J dropped 0; count of bases not matched to a gene: 14. The CDR3 runs to 19 residues.

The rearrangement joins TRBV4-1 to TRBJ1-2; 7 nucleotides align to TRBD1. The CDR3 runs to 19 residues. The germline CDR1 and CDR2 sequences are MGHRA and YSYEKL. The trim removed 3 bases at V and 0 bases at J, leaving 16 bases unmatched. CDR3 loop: CASSQVTGSGSTANYGYTF. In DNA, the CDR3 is TGCGCCAGCAGCCAGGTGACAGGGAGCGGATCGACCGCTAACTATGGCTACACCTTC.

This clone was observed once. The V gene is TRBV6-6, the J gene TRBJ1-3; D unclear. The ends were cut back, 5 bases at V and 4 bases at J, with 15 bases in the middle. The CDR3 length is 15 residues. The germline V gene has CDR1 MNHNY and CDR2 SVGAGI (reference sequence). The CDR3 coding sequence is TGTGCCAGCAGTCCGGGGAGGGCGGAGGGAAACACCATATATTTT. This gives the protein CASSPGRAEGNTIYF.

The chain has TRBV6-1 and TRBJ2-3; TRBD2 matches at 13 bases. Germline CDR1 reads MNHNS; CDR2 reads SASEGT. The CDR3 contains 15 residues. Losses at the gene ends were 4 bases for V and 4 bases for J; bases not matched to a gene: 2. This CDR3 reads CASSGLAGGADTQYF. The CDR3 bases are TGTGCCAGCAGTGGACTAGCGGGAGGCGCAGATACGCAGTATTTT.

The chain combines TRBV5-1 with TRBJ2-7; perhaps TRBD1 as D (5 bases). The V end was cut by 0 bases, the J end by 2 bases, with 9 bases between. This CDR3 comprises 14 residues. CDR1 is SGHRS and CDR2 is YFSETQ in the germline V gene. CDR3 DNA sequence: TGCGCCAGCAGCTTGGACAGGACAACCTACGAGCAGTACTTC. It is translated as CASSLDRTTYEQYF.

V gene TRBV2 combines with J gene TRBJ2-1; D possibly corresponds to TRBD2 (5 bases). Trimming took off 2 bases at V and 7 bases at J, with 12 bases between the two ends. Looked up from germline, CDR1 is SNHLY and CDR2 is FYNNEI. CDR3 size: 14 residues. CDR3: CASSEFGTGNEQFF. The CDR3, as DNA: TGTGCCAGCAGTGAATTCGGAACGGGAAATGAGCAGTTCTTC.

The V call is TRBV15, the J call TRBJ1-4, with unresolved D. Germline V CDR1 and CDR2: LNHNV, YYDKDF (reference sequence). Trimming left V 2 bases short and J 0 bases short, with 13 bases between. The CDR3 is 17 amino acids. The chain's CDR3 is CATSRSPVVATNEKLFF. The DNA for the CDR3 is TGTGCCACCAGCAGATCCCCGGTGGTTGCAACTAATGAAAAACTGTTTTTT.

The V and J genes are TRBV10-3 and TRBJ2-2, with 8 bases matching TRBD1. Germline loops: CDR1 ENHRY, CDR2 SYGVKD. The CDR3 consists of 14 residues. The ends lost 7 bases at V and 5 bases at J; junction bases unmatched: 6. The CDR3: CAINDRGLTGELFF. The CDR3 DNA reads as TGTGCCATCAATGACAGGGGATTAACCGGGGAGCTGTTTTTT.

Here the CDR3 reads CASSLNTGSGELFF. CDR3 DNA: TGCGCCAGCAGCCTCAATACAGGGTCCGGGGAGCTGTTTTTT. V and J are TRBV5-1 and TRBJ2-2, with a weak D call TRBD1 (6 bases). The V gene's germline CDR1 is SGHRS and CDR2 YFSETQ. The CDR3 is 14 amino acids. With 4 bases removed from V and 6 bases from J, the gap between germline ends came to 13 bases.

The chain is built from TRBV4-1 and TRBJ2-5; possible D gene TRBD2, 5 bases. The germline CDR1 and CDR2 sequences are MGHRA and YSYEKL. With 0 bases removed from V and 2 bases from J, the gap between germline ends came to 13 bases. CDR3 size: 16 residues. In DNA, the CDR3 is TGCGCCAGCAGCCAAGAACTAGTGGGGATACAAGAGACCCAGTACTTC. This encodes CASSQELVGIQETQYF.

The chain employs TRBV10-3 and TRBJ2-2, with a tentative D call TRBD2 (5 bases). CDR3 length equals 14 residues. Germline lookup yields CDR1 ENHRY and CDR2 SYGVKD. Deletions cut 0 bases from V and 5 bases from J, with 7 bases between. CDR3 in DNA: TGTGCCATCAGTGAGTCCGGGGAGACCGGGGAGCTGTTTTTT. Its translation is CAISESGETGELFF.

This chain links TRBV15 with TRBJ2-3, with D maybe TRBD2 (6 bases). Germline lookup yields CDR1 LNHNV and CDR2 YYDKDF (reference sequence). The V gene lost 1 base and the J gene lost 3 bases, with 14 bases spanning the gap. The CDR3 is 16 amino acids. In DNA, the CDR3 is TGTGCCACCAGCAGAGCCCCGGGGGATCTGACAGATACGCAGTATTTT. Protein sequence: CATSRAPGDLTDTQYF.

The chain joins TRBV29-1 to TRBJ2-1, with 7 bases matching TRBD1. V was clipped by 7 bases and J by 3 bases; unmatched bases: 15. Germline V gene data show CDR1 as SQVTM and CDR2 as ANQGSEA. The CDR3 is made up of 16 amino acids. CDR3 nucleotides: TGCAGCGGACAAATCAGGGGGAGATTAAGCTACAATGAGCAGTTCTTC. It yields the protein CSGQIRGRLSYNEQFF.